The 17 T cell receptor beta chains below were found in one sample sequenced in a study of a mutant IDH1 vaccine in newly diagnosed glioma. Using immunoSEQ multiplex PCR, the repertoire was profiled, and TCRdb retains in-frame clones only, with some absent. The repertoire includes 25,000 to 35,000 clones, 89% of them detected once, and roughly 20% sits in the top ten. No antigen is known for these receptors. Noted time point: week 5, during vaccination. The investigators gave 300 ug of mutant IDH1 20-mer peptide in each vaccine dose, together with topical imiquimod. The material sequenced was PBMCs, taken from a glioma patient whose treatment included an IDH1 peptide vaccine. Receptor source: a young man with glioma.

The chain couples TRBV30 to TRBJ2-7; the match to TRBD1 covers 7 bases. CDR3 length: 13 residues. V gave up 0 bases and J gave up 10 bases; unmatched junction bases: 9. CDR1 and CDR2 from the germline V gene are GTSNPN and SVGIG (reference sequence). Here the CDR3 DNA reads TGTGCCTGGAGTGTATACAGTGGGACAGAACAGTACTTC. It encodes CAWSVYSGTEQYF.

This clone showed up just once. V is TRBV5-6 and J is TRBJ1-6; D may be TRBD1 (5 bases). Germline V CDR1 and CDR2: SGHDT, YYEEEE. The CDR3 has 14 amino acids. The V end lost 2 bases, the J end lost 7 bases, and 10 bases lay between the germline ends. CDR3 in amino acids: CASSFGTGNSPLHF. The CDR3 bases are TGTGCCAGCAGCTTCGGGACGGGGAATTCACCCCTCCACTTT.

This chain uses TRBV4-3 with TRBJ1-5; unclear D gene. The CDR3 contains 13 residues. Germline V gene lookup returns CDR1 LGHNA and CDR2 YSLEER. The ends were cut back, 0 bases at V and 6 bases at J, with 6 bases in the middle. Here the CDR3 reads CASSQDGSQPQHF. CDR3 bases: TGCGCCAGCAGCCAAGATGGTAGTCAGCCCCAGCATTTT.

The V call is TRBV2, the J call TRBJ1-1, with D possibly being TRBD1 (5 bases). V lost 0 bases and J 6 bases, leaving 11 bases between the germline ends. This CDR3 spans 14 amino acids. Germline assignment: CDR1 SNHLY and CDR2 FYNNEI. The DNA for the CDR3 is TGTGCCAGCAGTGAAGCGCTCGGGGGGGCTGAAGCTTTCTTT. Protein: CASSEALGGAEAFF. The whole variable domain, remainder taken from reference TRBV2 and TRBJ1-1, is EPEVTQTPSHQVTQMGQEVILRCVPISNHLYFYWYRQILGQKVEFLVSFYNNEISEKSEIFDDQFSVERPDGSNFTLKIRSTKLEDSAMYFCASSEALGGAEAFFGQGTRLTVV.

The V gene is TRBV29-1, the J gene TRBJ1-1; D not resolved. Germline V gene data show CDR1 as SQVTM and CDR2 as ANQGSEA. The V and J ends lost 3 bases and 1 base respectively, with 9 bases between them. The CDR3 length is 13 residues. The DNA for the CDR3 is TGCAGCGTTGAGTGGTTCGAGAACACTGAAGCTTTCTTT. Its protein is CSVEWFENTEAFF.

The chain employs TRBV5-4 and TRBJ2-5; no clear D. This CDR3 has 13 residues. Germline CDR1 is SGHNT and CDR2 is YYREEE (reference sequence). The V end lost 4 bases, the J end lost 5 bases, and 12 bases lay between the germline ends. The CDR3 DNA reads as TGTGCCAGCAGCCCCACTCCGATGGAGACCCAGTACTTC. It yields the protein CASSPTPMETQYF.

A note on this clone: A read error may account for a junction end that differs from germline. V usage is TRBV7-7 and J usage is TRBJ2-5, with unresolved D. CDR3 length equals 12 residues. CDR1 and CDR2 from the germline V gene are SSHAT and FNYEAQ (reference sequence). CDR3 nucleotides: TGTGCTAGCAGCTCCGAAGCAGGGACCCAGTACTTC. It codes for CASSSEAGTQYF.

This clone has a single count. The rearrangement uses TRBV6-6 and TRBJ1-1, with TRBD1 matching 8 bases. Germline V lookup: CDR1 MNHNY, CDR2 SVGAGI (reference sequence). This CDR3 has 11 amino acids. J was trimmed by 7 bases and V by 7 bases; bases with no gene match: 2. For the CDR3, the DNA is TGTGCCAGCACAGGGGGCAATGAAGCTTTCTTT. It is translated as CASTGGNEAFF.

The chain employs TRBV5-4 and TRBJ2-1; D is perhaps TRBD1 (5 bases). The V gene's germline CDR1 is SGHNT and CDR2 YYREEE (reference sequence). The V end lost 5 bases, the J end lost 15 bases, and 15 bases lay between the germline ends. The CDR3 is 11 amino acids. The CDR3 DNA is TGTGCCAGCAGTTCCGGGCCCAGGGTGTTCTTC. Its protein product is CASSSGPRVFF.

The V gene is TRBV15, the J gene TRBJ1-1; D remains ambiguous. The V and J ends lost 2 bases and 4 bases respectively, with 20 bases between them. Germline V CDR1 and CDR2: LNHNV, YYDKDF (reference sequence). This CDR3 comprises 17 residues. In DNA, the CDR3 is TGTGCCACCAGCAGAAGGTGGCTCCTGGAAATGAGCACTGAAGCTTTCTTT. Translating gives CATSRRWLLEMSTEAFF. Full variable domain (remainder filled in from reference TRBV15 and TRBJ1-1): DAMVIQNPRYQVTQFGKPVTLSCSQTLNHNVMYWYQQKSSQAPKLLFHYYDKDFNNEADTPDNFQSRRPNTSFCFLDIRSPGLGDTAMYLCATSRRWLLEMSTEAFFGQGTRLTVV.

J is TRBJ2-7 and V is TRBV7-8; 8 bases align to TRBD2. Germline V gene data show CDR1 as SGHVS and CDR2 as FQNEAQ. The CDR3 extends over 14 amino acids. Trimming removed 4 bases from V and 2 bases from J; junction bases left unmatched: 4. CDR3 in amino acids: CASSSSGSAYEQYF. The DNA of the CDR3 is TGTGCCAGCAGCTCCAGCGGGAGTGCCTACGAGCAGTACTTC.

The chain is built from TRBV27 and TRBJ1-5; D is ambiguous. The CDR3 length is 14 residues. The germline V and J ends were trimmed by 0 bases and 3 bases, with 6 bases remaining between them. Germline V gene sequence: CDR1 MNHEY, CDR2 SMNVEV (reference sequence). CDR3 residues: CASSLSGDNQPQHF. In DNA form, the CDR3 reads TGTGCCAGCAGTTTATCCGGGGACAATCAGCCCCAGCATTTT.

This clone was found a few times. CDR3: CASSQKSGTEAFF. The CDR3 DNA reads TGCGCCAGCAGCCAAAAAAGTGGAACTGAAGCTTTCTTT. This sequence joins TRBV4-3 and TRBJ1-1; D is unresolved. Germline-derived CDR1 and CDR2 are LGHNA and YSLEER. CDR3 length equals 13 residues. V lost 2 bases and J lost 5, with 9 bases in between.

The chain is built from TRBV5-6 and TRBJ2-7, with TRBD1 as a possible D gene (6 bases). The CDR3 consists of 15 residues. CDR1 SGHDT and CDR2 YYEEEE come from the germline V gene. V was clipped by 2 bases and J by 1 base, with 13 bases between them. CDR3 residues: CASSLQGTGSYEQYF. The CDR3 DNA follows: TGTGCCAGCAGCTTACAGGGAACCGGGTCCTACGAGCAGTACTTC.

This chain connects TRBV2 to TRBJ2-7; D is uncertain. The V end lost 9 bases, the J end lost 0 bases, and 9 bases lay between the germline ends. Germline V gene data show CDR1 as SNHLY and CDR2 as FYNNEI. The CDR3 totals 12 residues. The CDR3 is CARGGSSYEQYF. CDR3 DNA sequence: TGTGCCAGGGGCGGAAGCTCCTACGAGCAGTACTTC.

The chain is built from TRBV29-1 and TRBJ2-2; TRBD2 aligns across 10 bases. The CDR3 spans 17 residues. The V segment lost 0 bases and the J segment 7 bases; nucleotides outside the gene matches: 11. Looked up from germline, CDR1 is SQVTM and CDR2 is ANQGSEA. This CDR3 is CSVEDLAGADGGGELFF. The DNA for the CDR3 is TGCAGCGTTGAAGATCTAGCGGGAGCGGACGGGGGCGGGGAGCTGTTTTTT.

The rearrangement joins TRBV7-9 to TRBJ1-2, with a weak D call TRBD1 (5 bases). The ends were cut back, 3 bases at V and 0 bases at J, with 8 bases in the middle. Germline CDR1 is SEHNR and CDR2 is FQNEAQ (reference sequence). This CDR3 is built from 14 residues. Here the CDR3 reads CASSLGGTNYGYTF. The CDR3 region has the DNA TGTGCCAGCAGCTTGGGGGGGACTAACTATGGCTACACCTTC.